The 23 T cell receptor beta chains reported below all come from one sample, sequenced in a study of T cells in Graves' hyperthyroidism and ophthalmopathy. TCR beta CDR3 region amplification was performed from RNA transcripts. HTBI primers were used for first-round RT-PCR of the TCR CDR3. TCRdb re-called the multiplex PCR reads through MiXCR, storing one row per CDR3 protein. The sample has 250,000 to 300,000 distinct CDR3 sequences, less than 20% seen once. The material sequenced was blood. These TCRs come from a man aged 50 to 60 with Graves' ophthalmopathy.

This chain uses TRBV6-1 with TRBJ2-3; unclear D gene. The CDR3 has 15 residues. Trimming took 3 bases from V and 1 from J, leaving 11 bases between them. In germline, CDR1 is MNHNS, CDR2 SASEGT. This chain's CDR3 is CASSEIHRRTDTQYF. CDR3 nucleotide sequence: TGTGCCAGCAGTGAGATACACAGACGCACAGATACGCAGTATTTT.

In this sample, this clonotype turned up many times. V gene TRBV2 combines with J gene TRBJ1-1, with TRBD1 as a possible D gene (6 bases). CDR3 size: 13 residues. In germline, CDR1 is SNHLY, CDR2 FYNNEI. The V end lost 3 bases, the J end lost 4 bases, and 9 bases lay between the germline ends. As DNA, the CDR3 is TGTGCCAGCAGTGACAGGGGAGCCACTGAAGCTTTCTTT. Translating gives CASSDRGATEAFF.

This clonotype was counted ten times or more. The rearrangement joins TRBV2 to TRBJ1-5; the match to TRBD1 covers 7 bases. The CDR3 length is 17 residues. J was trimmed by 6 bases and V by 0 bases; bases with no gene match: 11. Per the germline V gene, CDR1 is SNHLY and CDR2 is FYNNEI. In DNA form, the CDR3 reads TGTGCCAGCAGTGAAGCCTTCACAGGGGCCAGGGGTCAGCCCCAGCATTTT. Protein product: CASSEAFTGARGQPQHF.

This clonotype was found many times. V and J are TRBV20-1 and TRBJ2-5, with 8 bases fitting TRBD2. The J segment lost 5 bases and the V segment lost 1 base, leaving 6 bases of the junction unmatched. The CDR3 loop spans 14 amino acids. Per germline, CDR1 DFQATT and CDR2 SNEGSKA (reference sequence). CDR3 region: CSARVSGRYETQYF. The CDR3 region has the DNA TGCAGTGCTAGAGTGAGCGGGAGATACGAGACCCAGTACTTC.

This clonotype turned up a few times. The gene calls are TRBV6-1 and TRBJ1-3; 7 nucleotides agree with TRBD1. The CDR3 length is 16 residues. The V gene end was trimmed by 6 bases and the J gene end by 4 bases; junction bases not matched to a gene: 12. Germline CDR1 is MNHNS and CDR2 is SASEGT. CDR3 loop: CASRLYRTGSGNTIYF. Here the CDR3 DNA reads TGTGCCAGCAGATTATATCGGACAGGAAGCGGAAACACCATATATTTT.

This clonotype was seen at least ten times. V and J are TRBV11-2 and TRBJ1-1, with no clear D. This CDR3 comprises 15 residues. V lost 3 bases to trimming and J lost 2 bases, with 13 bases between them. Germline lookup yields CDR1 SGHAT and CDR2 FQNNGV. The CDR3 protein is CASSFSPDLNTEAFF. The DNA for the CDR3 is TGTGCCAGCAGCTTTTCGCCGGATTTAAACACTGAAGCTTTCTTT.

This clonotype was picked up many times. This chain uses TRBV18 with TRBJ2-1; D not resolved. V lost 1 base and J lost 5, with 9 bases in between. There are 14 residues in the CDR3. The germline CDR1 and CDR2 sequences are KGHSH and LQKENI. CDR3 sequence: CASSPQGPNNEQFF. Here the CDR3 DNA reads TGTGCCAGCTCACCACAAGGCCCAAACAATGAGCAGTTCTTC.

This clonotype was seen a handful of times. This chain joins TRBV28 and TRBJ1-2, with D possibly being TRBD1 (5 bases). The ends were cut back, 4 bases at V and 5 bases at J, with 26 bases in the middle. Germline CDR1 and CDR2: MDHEN and SYDVKM. The CDR3 length is 18 residues. CDR3 nucleotides: TGTGCCAGCAGTTCCGATTGGGGGGGACCCAAAGGGCGGTATGGCTACACCTTC. Translated: CASSSDWGGPKGRYGYTF.

The J gene is TRBJ1-4, the V gene TRBV20-1; D remains unclear. Germline CDR1 reads DFQATT; CDR2 reads SNEGSKA (reference sequence). The V gene lost 6 bases and the J gene lost 3 bases, with 11 bases spanning the gap. The CDR3 totals 13 residues. The CDR3 protein is CSAKRQANEKLFF. The CDR3 DNA is TGCAGTGCAAAGAGACAAGCTAATGAAAAACTGTTTTTT.

This clonotype turned up a few times. V usage is TRBV5-6 and J usage is TRBJ2-5; the D call may be TRBD1 or TRBD2 (5 bases each). The V end was cut by 4 bases, the J end by 2 bases, with 12 bases between. The CDR3 has 14 amino acids. Germline CDR1 reads SGHDT; CDR2 reads YYEEEE. The CDR3 coding sequence is TGTGCCAGCAGCCCACCGGGGCTGCAAGAGACCCAGTACTTC. Its translation is CASSPPGLQETQYF. Based on the CDR3 plus reference TRBV5-6 and TRBJ2-5, the full variable domain is DAGVTQSPTHLIKTRGQQVTLRCSPKSGHDTVSWYQQALGQGPQFIFQYYEEEERQRGNFPDRFSGHQFPNYSSELNVNALLLGDSALYLCASSPPGLQETQYFGPGTRLLVL.

This clonotype was seen ten or more times. The V and J genes are TRBV5-1 and TRBJ2-7; D not resolved. Looked up from germline, CDR1 is SGHRS and CDR2 is YFSETQ. The CDR3 consists of 12 residues. The V and J ends lost 2 bases and 4 bases respectively, with 7 bases between them. The CDR3 reads CASSFELYEQYF. The CDR3 DNA is TGCGCCAGCAGCTTCGAATTATACGAGCAGTACTTC.

In this sample, this clonotype turned up many times. The chain recombines TRBV7-8 with TRBJ2-5; D unclear. Germline loops: CDR1 SGHVS, CDR2 FQNEAQ. Trimming shortened V by 2 bases and J by 5 bases, and 9 bases separated the two germline ends. This CDR3 has 13 amino acids. DNA for the CDR3: TGTGCCAGCAGCTTACAAGGGCTGGAGACCCAGTACTTC. Its protein product is CASSLQGLETQYF.

This clonotype has a count of ten or more. The V and J genes are TRBV27 and TRBJ1-5; D gene unclear. The CDR3 has 15 amino acids. Germline CDR1 and CDR2: MNHEY and SMNVEV (reference sequence). V was cut by 6 bases and J by 6 bases, with 18 bases left in between. CDR3 in amino acids: CASRSDRLEGQPQHF. In nucleotides, the CDR3 is TGTGCCAGCAGATCTGATCGCTTGGAGGGTCAGCCCCAGCATTTT.

The V gene is TRBV6-1, the J gene TRBJ1-2, with 10 bases identical to TRBD1. CDR3 length equals 14 residues. With 8 bases clipped from V and 4 bases from J, the junction kept 7 bases outside the gene matches. The germline V gene encodes CDR1 MNHNS and CDR2 SASEGT. The CDR3 spells CASGPRDRGYGYTF. The DNA of the CDR3 is TGTGCCAGCGGACCCCGGGACAGGGGCTATGGCTACACCTTC.

For this clonotype: This may stem from a read error, because a much larger clone lies one nucleotide away. The genes are TRBV5-1 and TRBJ1-2; D unclear. Germline CDR1 and CDR2: SGHRS and YFSETQ. V lost 5 bases, J lost 4 bases, and 18 bases lay in between. The CDR3 is 15 amino acids. The CDR3 sequence: CASSSEDAPSYGYTF. The CDR3 nucleotides read TGCGCCAGCAGTTCCGAGGACGCCCCGTCCTATGGCTACACCTTC. Together with reference TRBV5-1 and TRBJ1-2, the CDR3 gives the full variable domain: KAGVTQTPRYLIKTRGQQVTLSCSPISGHRSVSWYQQTPGQGLQFLFEYFSETQRNKGNFPGRFSGRQFSNSRSEMNVSTLELGDSALYLCASSSEDAPSYGYTFGSGTRLTVV.

This clonotype showed up just once. The V call is TRBV28, the J call TRBJ2-2; D is possibly TRBD2 (5 bases). The V gene lost 7 bases and the J gene lost 2 bases, with 14 bases spanning the gap. The CDR3 covers 15 residues. Germline-derived CDR1 and CDR2 are MDHEN and SYDVKM. The CDR3 spells CASKGSAKNTGELFF. In DNA, the CDR3 is TGTGCCAGCAAAGGGAGCGCGAAAAACACCGGGGAGCTGTTTTTT.

The chain uses TRBV6-1 and TRBJ2-7; 7 bases map to TRBD1. V shed 5 bases, J shed 1 base, and the junction held 5 bases outside the gene matches. This CDR3 is built from 14 residues. CDR1 and CDR2 (germline): MNHNS, SASEGT. DNA for the CDR3: TGTGCCAGCAGTCCTTGGGACAGATCCTACGAGCAGTACTTC. Translation: CASSPWDRSYEQYF.

With regard to this clonotype: This could be a read error, since a much larger clone is one nucleotide away. This chain connects TRBV28 to TRBJ2-1; D is unresolved. The V gene's germline CDR1 is MDHEN and CDR2 SYDVKM. The ends were cut back, 4 bases at V and 2 bases at J, with 9 bases in the middle. The CDR3 covers 14 residues. The CDR3 DNA follows: TGTGCCAGCAGTTACAGATCCACCTACAATGAGCAGTTCTTC. It yields the protein CASSYRSTYNEQFF.

This clonotype was recorded a few times. The chain links TRBV29-1 to TRBJ1-5; 7 bases align to TRBD1. The CDR3 runs to 14 residues. The V segment lost 4 bases and the J segment 6 bases; nucleotides outside the gene matches: 9. Looked up from germline, CDR1 is SQVTM and CDR2 is ANQGSEA. The CDR3 DNA sequence: TGCAGCGTTGGGCTAGGGGGCGCGGGTCAGCCCCAGCATTTT. Protein product: CSVGLGGAGQPQHF. Complete variable domain (other parts from reference TRBV29-1 and TRBJ1-5): SAVISQKPSRDICQRGTSLTIQCQVDSQVTMMFWYRQQPGQSLTLIATANQGSEATYESGFVIDKFPISRPNLTFSTLTVSNMSPEDSSIYLCSVGLGGAGQPQHFGDGTRLSIL.

Ten or more counts support this clonotype. The J gene is TRBJ2-7, the V gene TRBV30; the D is unclear. Germline CDR1 and CDR2: GTSNPN and SVGIG (reference sequence). V was trimmed by 5 bases and J by 1 base, leaving 6 bases between them. The CDR3 is made up of 11 amino acids. Here the CDR3 reads CAWGSSYEQYF. Written as DNA, the CDR3 is TGTGCCTGGGGGTCTTCCTACGAGCAGTACTTC.

This clonotype was seen many times. The chain couples TRBV19 to TRBJ1-1; a weak D match, TRBD1 (6 bases). Deletions cut 4 bases from V and 2 bases from J, with 11 bases between. Germline V gene sequence: CDR1 LNHDA, CDR2 SQIVND (reference sequence). The CDR3 loop spans 14 amino acids. The CDR3 is CASSTRQVNTEAFF. The CDR3 DNA sequence: TGTGCCAGTAGTACCCGACAGGTAAACACTGAAGCTTTCTTT.

The rearrangement links TRBV5-1 to TRBJ2-2; 11 bases align to TRBD2. The germline gives CDR1 SGHRS, CDR2 YFSETQ. The CDR3 covers 16 residues. V lost 8 bases to trimming and J lost 8 bases; unmatched junction nucleotides: 14. The CDR3 nucleotides read TGCGCCAGTTCTCTAACTAGCGGGAGAAGGAGTGGGGAGCTGTTTTTT. This sequence encodes CASSLTSGRRSGELFF.

In regard to this clonotype: Possible read error: a much larger clone is one base away. The chain couples TRBV12-3 or TRBV12-4 to TRBJ1-1; the D is unclear. The CDR3 consists of 13 residues. CDR3 bases: TGTGCCAGCAGTTTATATGCGAACACTGGAGCTTTCTTT. Translating it yields CASSLYANTGAFF.